This TCR beta chain was captured in a study of siplizumab effects on memory and regulatory T cells. Overall study results and limits: Researchers could map only a minor fraction of alloreactive clones to unstimulated subsets. Mappable CD4+ clones that were alloreactive averaged around 70% Treg-derived with siplizumab versus 25% to 30% in controls. Proliferating clones, CD4+ or CD8+, lacked an assignable naive or memory phenotype in roughly 80-97% of cases. Proliferating siplizumab-cultured Tregs lacked confirmed suppressive function.

Germline CDR1 is SNHLY and CDR2 is FYNNEI. The germline V and J ends were trimmed by 6 bases and 5 bases, with 10 bases remaining between them. This CDR3 region has 12 residues. Method: immunoSEQ multiplex PCR; TCRdb's copy keeps in-frame clones and lacks some. This sample has about 97,000 clones, with around 90% found just once. The table lists this clone with a count of one. Its antigen is currently unknown. The chain combines TRBV2 with TRBJ2-5; D is possibly TRBD1 or TRBD2 (5 bases each). The source of this sequence is a human donor in good health. The material sequenced was non-Treg CD4+ T cells sorted from blood. Written as DNA, the CDR3 is TGTGCCAGCAGGCAGGGCGGGGAGACCCAGTACTTC. Encoded protein: CASRQGGETQYF.